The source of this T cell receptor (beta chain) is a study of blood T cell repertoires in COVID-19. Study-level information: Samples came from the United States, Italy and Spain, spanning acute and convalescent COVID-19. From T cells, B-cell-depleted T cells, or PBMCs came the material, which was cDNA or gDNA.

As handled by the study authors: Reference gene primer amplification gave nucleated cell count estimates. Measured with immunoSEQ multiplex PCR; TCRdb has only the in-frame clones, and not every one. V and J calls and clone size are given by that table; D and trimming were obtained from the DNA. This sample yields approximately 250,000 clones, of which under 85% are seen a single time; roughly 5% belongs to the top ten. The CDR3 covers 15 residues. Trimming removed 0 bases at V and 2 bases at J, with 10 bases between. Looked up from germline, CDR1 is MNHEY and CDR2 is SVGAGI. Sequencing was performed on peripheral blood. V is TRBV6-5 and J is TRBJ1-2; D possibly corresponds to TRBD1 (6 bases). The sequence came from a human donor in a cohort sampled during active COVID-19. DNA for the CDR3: TGTGCCAGCAGTTACTCGGGGGGGCCCAACTATGGCTACACCTTC. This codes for CASSYSGGPNYGYTF.